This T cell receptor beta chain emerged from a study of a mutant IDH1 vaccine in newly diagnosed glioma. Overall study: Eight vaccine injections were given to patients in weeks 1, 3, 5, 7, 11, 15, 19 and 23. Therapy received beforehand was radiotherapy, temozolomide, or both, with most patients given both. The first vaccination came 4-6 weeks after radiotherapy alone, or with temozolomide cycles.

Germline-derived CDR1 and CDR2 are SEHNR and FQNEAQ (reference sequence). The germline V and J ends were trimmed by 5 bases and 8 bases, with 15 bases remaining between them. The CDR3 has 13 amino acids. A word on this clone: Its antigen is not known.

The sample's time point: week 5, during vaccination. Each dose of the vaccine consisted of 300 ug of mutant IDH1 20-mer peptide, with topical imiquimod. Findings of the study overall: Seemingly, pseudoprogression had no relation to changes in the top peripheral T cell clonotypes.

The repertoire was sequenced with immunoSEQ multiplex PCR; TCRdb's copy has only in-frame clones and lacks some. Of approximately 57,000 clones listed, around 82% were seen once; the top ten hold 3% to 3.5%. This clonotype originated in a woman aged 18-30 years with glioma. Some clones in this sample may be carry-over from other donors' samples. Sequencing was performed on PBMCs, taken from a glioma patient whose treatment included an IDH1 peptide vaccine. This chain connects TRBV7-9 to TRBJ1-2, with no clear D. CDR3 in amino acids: CASSPSGLGGYTF. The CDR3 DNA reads TGTGCCAGCAGCCCCTCAGGCCTCGGAGGCTACACCTTC.